The TCR beta chain under discussion was sequenced for a study of tumor-infiltrating lymphocytes in oesophageal squamous cell carcinoma. TCRdb fed the PCR reads into MiXCR, producing one record per CDR3 protein. In the table there are approximately 13,000 distinct CDR3 sequences, roughly 50% of which are singletons. This clonotype was seen only a few times. Germline lookup yields CDR1 SGHTA and CDR2 FQGTGA. J was trimmed by 6 bases and V by 4 bases; bases with no gene match: 6. The CDR3 contains 14 residues. Sequences were obtained from blood. The TCR comes from a male donor with esophageal squamous cell carcinoma. The chain joins TRBV7-3 to TRBJ2-1; TRBD2 matches 7 bases. CDR3 in amino acids: CASSSSGTTNEQFF. Here the CDR3 DNA reads TGTGCCAGCAGCTCATCCGGGACTACCAATGAGCAGTTCTTC.